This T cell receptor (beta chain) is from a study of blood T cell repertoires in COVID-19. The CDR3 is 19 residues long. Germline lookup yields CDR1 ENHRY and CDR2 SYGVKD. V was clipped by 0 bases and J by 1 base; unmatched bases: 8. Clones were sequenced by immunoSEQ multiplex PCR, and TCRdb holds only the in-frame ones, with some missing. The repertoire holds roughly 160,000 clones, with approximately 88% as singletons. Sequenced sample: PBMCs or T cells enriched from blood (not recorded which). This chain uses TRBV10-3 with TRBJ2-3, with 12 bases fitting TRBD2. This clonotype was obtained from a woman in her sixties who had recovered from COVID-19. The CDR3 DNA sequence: TGTGCCATCAGTGAGTCAGGAGGACTAGCGGGATGGGGCACAGATACGCAGTATTTT. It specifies CAISESGGLAGWGTDTQYF.